Reported below is one T cell receptor beta chain. The antigen remains unidentified. Both 60 Vbeta primers and 13 Jbeta primers went into the PCR. Some clones are missing from TCRdb's copy, which holds only in-frame ones; the method was immunoSEQ multiplex PCR. Of about 300,000 clones in the sample, roughly 89% were seen once. These data come from a study of cytomegalovirus exposure and HLA in healthy donors. Study-level results: Within an earlier analysis, most TCR beta V segments proved productive either about 90% or about 30% of the time. A later analysis by the authors found several of the most significant clusters apparently linked to common viral pathogens.

The sequence was collected from a man aged 35-49 years in good health and CMV-seropositive. The sequenced material came from PBMCs.

CDR3 in amino acids: CASSPLRVGTNYEQYF. As DNA, the CDR3 is TGTGCCAGCAGCCCTCTCAGGGTTGGGACAAACTACGAGCAGTACTTC. This chain joins TRBV7-9 and TRBJ2-7; tentatively, D is TRBD1 (6 bases). V shed 5 bases and J shed 3 bases, with 20 bases lying between them. The CDR3 covers 16 residues. From germline, CDR1 is SEHNR and CDR2 FQNEAQ (reference sequence).